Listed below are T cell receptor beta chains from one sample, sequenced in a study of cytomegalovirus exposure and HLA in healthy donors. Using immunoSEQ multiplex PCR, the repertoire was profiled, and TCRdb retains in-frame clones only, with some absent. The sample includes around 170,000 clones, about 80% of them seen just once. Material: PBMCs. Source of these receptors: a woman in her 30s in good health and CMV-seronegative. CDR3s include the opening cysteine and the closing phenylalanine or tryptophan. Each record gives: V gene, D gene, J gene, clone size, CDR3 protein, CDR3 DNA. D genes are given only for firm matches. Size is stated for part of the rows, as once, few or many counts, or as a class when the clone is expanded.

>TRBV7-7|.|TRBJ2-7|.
CASSLADSPTYEQYF
TGTGCTAGCAGCTTAGCGGACAGCCCCACCTACGAGCAGTACTTC
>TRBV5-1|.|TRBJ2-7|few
CASSLQTRSYEQYF
TGCGCCAGCAGCCTTCAGACTCGTTCCTACGAGCAGTACTTC
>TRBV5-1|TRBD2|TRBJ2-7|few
CASSLVLAGDYEQYF
TGCGCCAGCAGCTTGGTGTTAGCGGGGGACTACGAGCAGTACTTC
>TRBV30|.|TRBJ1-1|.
CAWSGWGGGTEAFF
TGTGCCTGGAGTGGTTGGGGAGGAGGCACTGAAGCTTTCTTT
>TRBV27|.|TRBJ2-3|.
CASSLVGAPLTDTQYF
TGTGCCAGCAGTTTAGTGGGGGCCCCCCTCACAGATACGCAGTATTTT
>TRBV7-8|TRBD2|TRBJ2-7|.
CASSVLGLEGLEQYF
TGTGCCAGCAGCGTTCTGGGACTAGAGGGGCTCGAGCAGTACTTC
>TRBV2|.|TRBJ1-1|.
CASSEAHLNAEAFF
TGTGCCAGCAGTGAAGCACATCTGAATGCTGAAGCTTTCTTT
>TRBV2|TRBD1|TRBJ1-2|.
CASSQERQGLGYGYTF
TGTGCCAGCAGTCAGGAAAGACAGGGACTGGGCTATGGCTACACCTTC
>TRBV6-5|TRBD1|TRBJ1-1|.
CASSSGQRNTEAFF
TGTGCCAGCAGCTCGGGACAGCGGAACACTGAAGCTTTCTTT
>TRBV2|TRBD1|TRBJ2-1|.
CASNRDRTYNEQFF
TGTGCCAGCAACCGGGACAGGACCTACAATGAGCAGTTCTTC
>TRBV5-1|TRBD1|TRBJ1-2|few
CASSLSGTGWDGYTF
TGCGCCAGCAGCTTGTCCGGGACAGGGTGGGATGGCTACACCTTC
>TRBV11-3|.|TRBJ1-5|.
CASSGWRRRNQPQHF
TGTGCCAGCAGCGGATGGAGAAGGCGCAATCAGCCCCAGCATTTT
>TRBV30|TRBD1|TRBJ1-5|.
CAWRGRTGTGNQPQHF
TGTGCCTGGAGGGGGCGGACCGGGACAGGCAATCAGCCCCAGCATTTT
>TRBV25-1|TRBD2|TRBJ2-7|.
CASSPRLAGSEQYF
TGTGCCAGCAGTCCTCGACTAGCGGGGAGTGAGCAGTACTTC
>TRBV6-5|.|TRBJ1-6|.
CASSSRPGGNSPLHF
TGTGCCAGCAGTTCCCGGCCGGGTGGCAATTCACCCCTCCACTTT
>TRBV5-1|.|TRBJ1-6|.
CASSLIQGPNSPLHF
TGCGCCAGCAGCTTGATACAGGGTCCGAATTCACCCCTCCACTTT
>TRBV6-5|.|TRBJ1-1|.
CASSYSGLENTEAFF
TGTGCCAGCAGTTACAGCGGGCTTGAGAACACTGAAGCTTTCTTT
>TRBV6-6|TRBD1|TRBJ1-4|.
CASSPLGTGGGEKLFF
TGTGCCAGCAGCCCGCTTGGGACAGGGGGCGGTGAAAAACTGTTTTTT
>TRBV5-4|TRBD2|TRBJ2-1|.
CASSQLTSGGAGEQFF
TGTGCCAGCAGTCAATTAACTAGCGGGGGGGCGGGTGAGCAGTTCTTC
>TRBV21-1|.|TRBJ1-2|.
CASSSTDREVRDGYTF
TGTGCCAGCAGCAGCACGGACAGGGAGGTTAGGGATGGCTACACCTTC
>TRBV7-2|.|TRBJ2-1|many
CASSLADRDEQFF
TGTGCCAGCAGCTTAGCAGACCGGGATGAGCAGTTCTTC
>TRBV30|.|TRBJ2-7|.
CAWSGGHYEQYF
TGTGCCTGGAGTGGGGGCCACTACGAGCAGTACTTC
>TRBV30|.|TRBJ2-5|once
CAWSLAVNYETQYF
TGTGCCTGGAGTTTAGCGGTGAATTACGAGACCCAGTACTTC
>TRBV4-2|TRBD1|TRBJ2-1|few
CASSQNRGRNEQFF
TGTGCCAGCAGCCAAAACAGGGGGCGCAATGAGCAGTTCTTC
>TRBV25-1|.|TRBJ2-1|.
CASSEIGSYNEQFF
TGTGCCAGCAGTGAAATCGGTTCCTACAATGAGCAGTTCTTC
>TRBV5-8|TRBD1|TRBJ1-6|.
CASSHKTGAHDSPLHF
TGTGCCAGCAGCCACAAGACAGGGGCCCACGATTCACCCCTCCACTTT
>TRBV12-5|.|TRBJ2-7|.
CASGPYGGMSYEQYF
TGTGCTAGTGGCCCCTATGGGGGGATGTCCTACGAGCAGTACTTC
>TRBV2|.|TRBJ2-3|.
CASLDSFSTDTQYF
TGTGCCAGCCTGGACAGTTTTAGCACAGATACGCAGTATTTT
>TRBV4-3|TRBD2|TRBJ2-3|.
CASSQDGTSGGTDTQYF
TGCGCCAGCAGCCAAGATGGAACTAGCGGGGGCACAGATACGCAGTATTTT
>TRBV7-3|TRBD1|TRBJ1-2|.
CASSKGQLYGYTF
TGTGCCAGCAGCAAGGGACAGCTTTATGGCTACACCTTC
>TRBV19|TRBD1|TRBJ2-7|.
CASSGQGNYEQYF
TGTGCCAGTAGCGGACAGGGGAACTACGAGCAGTACTTC
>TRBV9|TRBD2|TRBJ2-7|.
CASSSGLAGVSYEQYF
TGTGCCAGCAGTTCGGGACTAGCGGGGGTCTCCTACGAGCAGTACTTC
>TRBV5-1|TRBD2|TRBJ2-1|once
CASSPDGTTYNEQFF
TGCGCCAGCAGCCCTGATGGGACTACCTACAATGAGCAGTTCTTC
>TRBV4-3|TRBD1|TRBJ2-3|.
CASSQPGTGADTQYF
TGCGCCAGCAGCCAACCGGGGACAGGGGCAGATACGCAGTATTTT
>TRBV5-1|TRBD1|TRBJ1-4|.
CASSSTLGGVGEKLFF
TGCGCCAGCAGCTCGACCTTAGGGGGCGTGGGGGAAAAACTGTTTTTT
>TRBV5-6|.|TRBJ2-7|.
CASKPGVTGYEQYF
TGTGCCAGCAAACCGGGGGTTACCGGGTACGAGCAGTACTTC
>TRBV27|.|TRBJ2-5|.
CASSLSRGDSAQYF
TGTGCCAGCAGTTTATCGCGAGGAGACTCTGCCCAGTACTTC
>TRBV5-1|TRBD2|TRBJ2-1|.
CASSPGLAGTSYNEQFF
TGCGCCAGCAGCCCCGGACTAGCGGGGACCTCCTACAATGAGCAGTTCTTC
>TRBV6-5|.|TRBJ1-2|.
CASSYGGRAIGYTF
TGTGCCAGCAGTTATGGCGGCAGGGCTATTGGCTACACCTTC
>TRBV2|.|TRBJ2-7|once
CASSEFGSPSYEQYF
TGTGCCAGCAGTGAATTCGGGTCGCCTTCCTACGAGCAGTACTTC
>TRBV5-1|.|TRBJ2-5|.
CASSQREPRTETQYF
TGCGCCAGCAGTCAGAGGGAGCCCCGGACGGAGACCCAGTACTTC
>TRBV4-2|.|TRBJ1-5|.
CASSGGYNQPQHF
TGTGCCAGCAGCGGGGGCTACAATCAGCCCCAGCATTTT
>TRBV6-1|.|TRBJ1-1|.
CASESPRIVTEAFF
TGTGCCAGCGAGTCTCCCAGGATTGTAACTGAAGCTTTCTTT